Below, 23 T cell receptor beta chains from the same sample are listed, as sequenced in a study of blood T cell repertoires in COVID-19 (dated by TCRdb to 2018 to 2021). Preparation of the library involved the immunoSEQ multiplex PCR assay. TCRdb took this table from immuneACCESS and kept in-frame rearrangements with V and J called. Such tables lack part of the clones; where checked against another copy, unresolved V genes explain under half of the gap, and the rest is unexplained. Across this sample there are roughly 200,000 clones, with about 87% seen only once. Around 4% of the sample lies in the top ten. Sequencing used peripheral blood. The receptors stem from a woman younger than 45 with acute or convalescent COVID-19.

This sequence joins TRBV27 and TRBJ2-2; D call uncertain. V dropped 2 bases and J dropped 2 bases, with 12 bases sitting between them. This CDR3 has 16 residues. Germline-derived CDR1 and CDR2 are MNHEY and SMNVEV (reference sequence). This CDR3 reads CASSLNVAYNTGELFF. The CDR3 bases are TGTGCCAGCAGTTTAAACGTCGCGTACAACACCGGGGAGCTGTTTTTT.

The V call is TRBV5-6, the J call TRBJ2-2; D might be TRBD1 (6 bases). CDR1 and CDR2 from the germline V gene are SGHDT and YYEEEE. V lost 4 bases and J lost 4, with 11 bases in between. The CDR3 sequence is 14 residues long. The DNA for the CDR3 is TGTGCCAGCAGCCTGCAGGGGATCACCGGGGAGCTGTTTTTT. This encodes CASSLQGITGELFF.

The chain is built from TRBV6-1 and TRBJ2-2; D perhaps matches TRBD1 (6 bases). The CDR3 sequence is 12 residues long. The germline gives CDR1 MNHNS, CDR2 SASEGT. With 3 bases removed from V and 9 bases from J, the gap between germline ends came to 8 bases. DNA of the CDR3: TGTGCCAGCAGTGATACAGGGCGGGAGCTGTTTTTT. As protein: CASSDTGRELFF.

This chain's CDR3 is CASSETGTGNSPLHF. The CDR3, as DNA: TGTGCCAGCAGTGAAACCGGGACAGGGAATTCACCCCTCCACTTT. V gene TRBV2 combines with J gene TRBJ1-6; 9 positions agree with TRBD1. Trimming took 2 bases from V and 7 from J; bases not matched to a gene: 3. The CDR3 length is 15 residues. Looked up from germline, CDR1 is SNHLY and CDR2 is FYNNEI.

In its sample, this clone is medium-sized (0.01 to 0.1%). CDR3: CASRQNPTGTENEKLFF. The CDR3 region has the DNA TGTGCCAGCAGGCAAAATCCCACCGGGACAGAAAATGAAAAACTGTTTTTT. J is TRBJ1-4 and V is TRBV4-2, with 7 bases matching TRBD1. The ends lost 6 bases at V and 5 bases at J; junction bases unmatched: 15. The V gene's germline CDR1 is LGHNA and CDR2 YNFKEQ. This CDR3 spans 17 amino acids.

The gene calls are TRBV9 and TRBJ2-3; the match to TRBD2 covers 11 bases. V lost 4 bases, J lost 0 bases, and 4 bases stayed unmatched. Germline CDR1 and CDR2: SGDLS and YYNGEE. This CDR3 is 16 amino acids long. The CDR3 spells CASSPRLAGSTDTQYF. The CDR3 DNA is TGTGCCAGCAGCCCGAGACTAGCGGGAAGCACAGATACGCAGTATTTT.

This clone was seen a few times. The V and J genes are TRBV28 and TRBJ2-7, with 9 bases identical to TRBD2. From germline, CDR1 is MDHEN and CDR2 SYDVKM. CDR3 length equals 14 residues. Trimming removed 6 bases from V and 6 bases from J; junction bases left unmatched: 9. CDR3 amino acids: CASSPGGRAAEQYF. The CDR3 DNA follows: TGTGCCAGCAGCCCCGGCGGGAGGGCGGCCGAGCAGTACTTC.

This clone came up once. The V call is TRBV10-3, the J call TRBJ1-2, with TRBD1 matching over 7 bases. CDR3 length equals 13 residues. Germline trimming cut 11 bases from V and 1 base from J; bases unmatched to any gene: 7. The V gene's germline CDR1 is ENHRY and CDR2 SYGVKD. The CDR3 loop reads CASRDRGNYGYTF. Written as DNA, the CDR3 is TGTGCCTCCCGGGACAGAGGTAACTATGGCTACACCTTC.

The chain has TRBV30 and TRBJ1-2; 9 nucleotides align to TRBD1. CDR3 length: 12 residues. The V segment lost 0 bases and the J segment 10 bases; nucleotides outside the gene matches: 3. The germline V gene encodes CDR1 GTSNPN and CDR2 SVGIG (reference sequence). CDR3 bases: TGTGCCTGGAGTGTACAGGGGGCAATCTACACCTTC. This gives the protein CAWSVQGAIYTF.

The J gene is TRBJ2-7, the V gene TRBV5-4; D perhaps matches TRBD1 (5 bases). Trimming took 4 bases from V and 4 from J, leaving 18 bases between them. Germline assignment: CDR1 SGHNT and CDR2 YYREEE (reference sequence). This CDR3 region has 15 residues. CDR3 sequence reads: CASSRTTGEGYEQYF. In DNA, the CDR3 is TGTGCCAGCAGCAGGACAACAGGTGAAGGTTACGAGCAGTACTTC. Full variable domain (missing parts from reference TRBV5-4 and TRBJ2-7): ETGVTQSPTHLIKTRGQQVTLRCSSQSGHNTVSWYQQALGQGPQFIFQYYREEENGRGNFPPRFSGLQFPNYSSELNVNALELDDSALYLCASSRTTGEGYEQYFGPGTRLTVT.

The chain employs TRBV28 and TRBJ1-4; D not certain. With 5 bases removed from V and 10 bases from J, the gap between germline ends came to 8 bases. The V gene's germline CDR1 is MDHEN and CDR2 SYDVKM. The CDR3 covers 11 residues. The CDR3 region has the DNA TGTGCCAGCAGTACCCCCGGAAAACTGTTTTTT. As protein: CASSTPGKLFF.

The chain uses TRBV30 and TRBJ2-7; weak D call: TRBD1 (5 bases). Trimming stripped 4 bases from V and 3 bases from J, with 10 bases between. The CDR3 spans 12 residues. CDR1 and CDR2 (germline): GTSNPN, SVGIG (reference sequence). CDR3 nucleotides: TGTGCCTGGAAGGGGAACGGCTACGAGCAGTACTTC. Translating it yields CAWKGNGYEQYF.

The chain carries TRBV12-3 or TRBV12-4 and TRBJ2-7; TRBD1 aligns across 7 bases. The CDR3 is made up of 12 amino acids. The junction had 1 base not matched to a gene; V was cut back by 3 bases and J by 5 bases. CDR3: CASSFTGDEQYF. CDR3 DNA sequence: TGTGCCAGCAGTTTCACAGGGGACGAGCAGTACTTC.

This sequence joins TRBV29-1 and TRBJ2-5; 8 bases align to TRBD2. With 1 base clipped from V and 7 bases from J, the junction kept 8 bases outside the gene matches. Germline CDR1 and CDR2: SQVTM and ANQGSEA. The CDR3 runs 14 residues. The CDR3 spells CSVEGTSGRGTQYF. The DNA of the CDR3 is TGCAGCGTTGAAGGTACGAGCGGGAGAGGGACCCAGTACTTC.

The V call is TRBV7-9, the J call TRBJ2-3; 8 bases are shared with TRBD1. The CDR3 has 12 amino acids. Trimming at V came to 6 bases and at J to 8 bases, leaving 4 bases not matched to a gene. Germline CDR1 SEHNR, CDR2 FQNEAQ (reference sequence). In nucleotides, the CDR3 is TGTGCCAGCAGTAGCAGGGGGCTTACGCAGTATTTT. Translated: CASSSRGLTQYF.

This sequence joins TRBV6-1 and TRBJ2-5, with a weak D call TRBD2 (5 bases). The ends were cut back, 2 bases at V and 5 bases at J, with 15 bases in the middle. Germline values: CDR1 MNHNS, CDR2 SASEGT. This CDR3 is 15 amino acids long. CDR3 in amino acids: CASSEHEGRWETQYF. In DNA form, the CDR3 reads TGTGCCAGCAGTGAACACGAGGGTCGGTGGGAGACCCAGTACTTC.

The chain carries TRBV2 and TRBJ2-5, with 12 bases fitting TRBD2. V lost 9 bases to trimming and J lost 4 bases; unmatched junction nucleotides: 3. Germline CDR1 is SNHLY and CDR2 is FYNNEI. The CDR3 is made up of 13 amino acids. CDR3 in DNA: TGTGCCAGTCGGACTAGCGGGACAGAGACCCAGTACTTC. Its translation is CASRTSGTETQYF.

The CDR3 DNA follows: TGTGCCAGCAGTTACAGGGGGCTGTATAGCAATCAGCCCCAGCATTTT. The encoded protein is CASSYRGLYSNQPQHF. The chain has TRBV28 and TRBJ1-5; the match to TRBD1 covers 9 bases. The V segment lost 4 bases and the J segment 0 bases; nucleotides outside the gene matches: 4. The V gene's germline CDR1 is MDHEN and CDR2 SYDVKM. The length of the CDR3 is 16 residues.

The rearrangement links TRBV5-1 to TRBJ2-7, with D possibly matching TRBD2 (6 bases). The length of the CDR3 is 14 residues. The V and J ends lost 2 bases and 5 bases respectively, with 14 bases between them. Germline CDR1 and CDR2: SGHRS and YFSETQ. The CDR3 region has the DNA TGCGCCAGCAGCTTCAGTGCCCCGGGGGACGAGCAGTACTTC. This encodes CASSFSAPGDEQYF.

The V gene is TRBV5-8, the J gene TRBJ1-1; D remains ambiguous. V was pared by 0 bases and J by 8 bases, with 11 bases between. In germline, CDR1 is SGHTS, CDR2 YDEGEE. The CDR3 is made up of 13 amino acids. In DNA, the CDR3 is TGTGCCAGCAGCTTGGGTCGAGAGGGAGAAGCTTTCTTT. This translates into CASSLGREGEAFF.

The chain couples TRBV2 to TRBJ1-1; no firm D call. This CDR3 spans 12 amino acids. V was pared by 2 bases and J by 6 bases, with 7 bases between. Germline V gene lookup returns CDR1 SNHLY and CDR2 FYNNEI. This CDR3 reads CASSEMGSEAFF. For the CDR3, the DNA is TGTGCCAGCAGTGAAATGGGCTCTGAAGCTTTCTTT.

This chain uses TRBV10-3 with TRBJ2-5; tentative D call: TRBD1 (5 bases). The CDR3 has 12 residues. Trimming removed 9 bases at V and 4 bases at J, with 12 bases between. Germline CDR1 is ENHRY and CDR2 is SYGVKD. In DNA form, the CDR3 reads TGTGCCATTTCAGGGCCTCTAGAGACCCAGTACTTC. Translated, it gives CAISGPLETQYF.

The chain uses TRBV10-3 and TRBJ2-1; 7 bases map to TRBD2. Germline CDR1 ENHRY, CDR2 SYGVKD. There are 16 residues in the CDR3. V was clipped by 2 bases and J by 5 bases; unmatched bases: 9. In DNA form, the CDR3 reads TGTGCCATCAGTGAGCCCGGGACTACGGGTAACAATGAGCAGTTCTTC. The encoded protein is CAISEPGTTGNNEQFF.